This TCR beta chain was recorded in a study of shared clonotypes between healthy human individuals. Data came from immunoSEQ multiplex PCR; TCRdb stores just in-frame clones and leaves some out. The sample includes about 530,000 clones, almost 97% seen only once; the top ten take about 0.054%. With 2 bases clipped from V and 2 bases from J, the junction kept 8 bases outside the gene matches. Germline-derived CDR1 and CDR2 are MNHEY and SVGAGI. The CDR3 is 16 amino acids. As regards this clone: Its antigen is as yet unknown.

Broader study findings: Unshared clonotypes carried lower generation probabilities than those common to all four donors. On the whole, naive subsets had larger estimated richness than memory subsets had. Represented genetic and exposure-history diversity was restricted by having few donors. Clonotype sharing among donors likely depends on sequencing depth.

Sequences were obtained from naive CD4+ T cells sorted from blood. Subset: CD45RA+ positively selected. This chain connects TRBV6-5 to TRBJ2-5; 7 nucleotides agree with TRBD2. This receptor was taken from a woman in her twenties or thirties in good health. CDR3 sequence: CASSYLPGGEQETQYF. DNA of the CDR3: TGTGCCAGCAGTTACCTCCCGGGAGGTGAACAAGAGACCCAGTACTTC.